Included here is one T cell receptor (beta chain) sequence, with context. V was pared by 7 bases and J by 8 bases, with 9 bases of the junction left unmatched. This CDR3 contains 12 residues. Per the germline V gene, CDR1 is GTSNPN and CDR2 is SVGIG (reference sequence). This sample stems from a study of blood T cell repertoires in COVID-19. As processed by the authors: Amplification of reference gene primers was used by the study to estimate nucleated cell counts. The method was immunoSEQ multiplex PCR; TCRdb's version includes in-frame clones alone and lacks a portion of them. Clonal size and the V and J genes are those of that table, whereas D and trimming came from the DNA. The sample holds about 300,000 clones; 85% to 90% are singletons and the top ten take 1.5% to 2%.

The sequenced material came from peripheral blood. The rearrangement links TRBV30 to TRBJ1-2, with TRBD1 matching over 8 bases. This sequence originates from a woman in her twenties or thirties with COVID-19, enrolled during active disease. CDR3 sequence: CASTPTGAGYTF. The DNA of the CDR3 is TGTGCCTCTACACCGACAGGGGCAGGCTACACCTTC.